The clone carrying this T cell receptor (beta chain) was observed a few times. The data were taken from a study of regulatory T cells in long-lasting Graves disease. Researchers made TCR beta libraries by using iRepertoire HTBI primers and running Arm-PCR on CDR3 regions. MiXCR, run by TCRdb on the multiplex PCR reads, gives a single entry per CDR3 protein. The sample contains 400,000 to 500,000 distinct CDR3 sequences, less than 25% of which appear only once. Time point described: persistent/refractory GD, antithyroid drugs over 5 years with positive TRAb. Researchers made the TCR library from RNA that was extracted from PBMCs. The germline V gene encodes CDR1 KGHSH and CDR2 LQKENI. Trimming stripped 3 bases from V and 4 bases from J, with 19 bases between. The CDR3 length is 16 residues.

The sequencing used peripheral blood mononuclear cells (PBMCs), collected when the disease was refractory, from a patient treated with antithyroid drugs. V is TRBV18 and J is TRBJ2-7; the D gene is possibly TRBD2 (6 bases). The sequence was collected from a female donor with Graves disease. CDR3 in amino acids: CASSPKELGRGYEQYF. The CDR3 bases are TGTGCCAGCTCACCGAAGGAGCTCGGGCGGGGATACGAGCAGTACTTC.